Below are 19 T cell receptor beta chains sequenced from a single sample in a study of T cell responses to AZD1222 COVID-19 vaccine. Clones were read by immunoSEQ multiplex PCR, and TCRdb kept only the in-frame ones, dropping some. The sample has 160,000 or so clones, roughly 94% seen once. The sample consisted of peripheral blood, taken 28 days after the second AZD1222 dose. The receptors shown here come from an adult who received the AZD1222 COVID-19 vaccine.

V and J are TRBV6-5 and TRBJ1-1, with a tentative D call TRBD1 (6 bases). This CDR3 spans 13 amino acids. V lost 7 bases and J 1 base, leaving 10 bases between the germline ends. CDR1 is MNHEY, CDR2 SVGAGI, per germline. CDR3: CASTLTGNTEAFF. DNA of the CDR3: TGTGCCAGCACCCTGACAGGGAACACTGAAGCTTTCTTT.

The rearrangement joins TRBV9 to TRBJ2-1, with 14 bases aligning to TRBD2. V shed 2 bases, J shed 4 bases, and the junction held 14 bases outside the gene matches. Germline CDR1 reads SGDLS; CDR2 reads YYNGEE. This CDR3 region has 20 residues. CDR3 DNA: TGTGCCAGCAGCGTGGGTTTCCTCGGGGGACTAGCGGGAGCGTACAATGAGCAGTTCTTC. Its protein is CASSVGFLGGLAGAYNEQFF.

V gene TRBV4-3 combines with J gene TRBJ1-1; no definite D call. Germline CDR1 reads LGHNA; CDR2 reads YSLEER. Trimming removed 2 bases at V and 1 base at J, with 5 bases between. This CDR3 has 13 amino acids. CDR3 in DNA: TGCGCCAGCAGCCAAACGAAGAACACTGAAGCTTTCTTT. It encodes CASSQTKNTEAFF.

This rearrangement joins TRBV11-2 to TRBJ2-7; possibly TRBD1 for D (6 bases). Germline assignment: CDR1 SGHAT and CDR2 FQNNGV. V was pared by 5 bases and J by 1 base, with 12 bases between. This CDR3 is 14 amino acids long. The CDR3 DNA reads TGTGCCAGCAGCCCAGGGGTGGGTTCCTACGAGCAGTACTTC. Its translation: CASSPGVGSYEQYF.

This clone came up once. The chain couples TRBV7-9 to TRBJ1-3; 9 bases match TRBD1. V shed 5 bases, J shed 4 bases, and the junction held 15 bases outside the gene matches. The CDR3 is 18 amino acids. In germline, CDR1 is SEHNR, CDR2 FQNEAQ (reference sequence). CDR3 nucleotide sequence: TGTGCCAGCAGCCCCCCATCCTGGACAGGGGAGGCCGGAAACACCATATATTTT. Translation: CASSPPSWTGEAGNTIYF.

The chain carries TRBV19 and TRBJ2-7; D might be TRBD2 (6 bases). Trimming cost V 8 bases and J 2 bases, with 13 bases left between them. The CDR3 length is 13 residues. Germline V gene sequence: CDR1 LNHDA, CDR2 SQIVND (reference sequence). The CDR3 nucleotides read TGTGCCAGTCGGGACTTCACAACCTACGAGCAGTACTTC. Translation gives CASRDFTTYEQYF.

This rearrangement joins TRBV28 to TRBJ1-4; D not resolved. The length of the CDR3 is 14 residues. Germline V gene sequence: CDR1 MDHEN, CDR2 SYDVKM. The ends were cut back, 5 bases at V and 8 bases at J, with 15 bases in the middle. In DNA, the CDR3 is TGTGCCAGCAGTCAGGACCCCGGGCGGGAAAAACTGTTTTTT. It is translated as CASSQDPGREKLFF.

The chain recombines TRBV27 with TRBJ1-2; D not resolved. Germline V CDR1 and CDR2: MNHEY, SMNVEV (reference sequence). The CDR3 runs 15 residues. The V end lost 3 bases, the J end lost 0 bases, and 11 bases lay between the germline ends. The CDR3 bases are TGTGCCAGCAGTTTGGTAGTAGGGTCTAACTATGGCTACACCTTC. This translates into CASSLVVGSNYGYTF.

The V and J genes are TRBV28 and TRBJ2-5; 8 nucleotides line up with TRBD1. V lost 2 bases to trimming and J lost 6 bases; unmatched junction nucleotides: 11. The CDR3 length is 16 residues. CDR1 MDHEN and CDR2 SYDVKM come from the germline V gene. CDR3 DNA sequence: TGTGCCAGCAGTTTACTTTCAGGGGGCTTTGGCAAGACCCAGTACTTC. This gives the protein CASSLLSGGFGKTQYF.

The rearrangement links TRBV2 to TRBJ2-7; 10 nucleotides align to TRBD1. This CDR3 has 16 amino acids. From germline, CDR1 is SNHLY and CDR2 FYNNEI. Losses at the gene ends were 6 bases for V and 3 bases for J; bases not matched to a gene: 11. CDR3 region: CASRTLGGQGIYEQYF. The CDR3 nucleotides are TGTGCCAGCAGAACCCTGGGGGGACAGGGGATCTACGAGCAGTACTTC.

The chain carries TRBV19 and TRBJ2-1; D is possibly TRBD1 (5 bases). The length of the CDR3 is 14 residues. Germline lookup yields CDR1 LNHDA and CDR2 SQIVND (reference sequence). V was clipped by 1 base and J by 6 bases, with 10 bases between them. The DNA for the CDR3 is TGTGCCAGTAGTATAGGCAGGGTGGGCAATGAGCAGTTCTTC. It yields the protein CASSIGRVGNEQFF.

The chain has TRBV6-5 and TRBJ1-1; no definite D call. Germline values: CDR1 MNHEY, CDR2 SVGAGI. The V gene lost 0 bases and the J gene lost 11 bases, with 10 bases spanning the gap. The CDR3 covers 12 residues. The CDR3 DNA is TGTGCCAGCAGTTACTCCGGAGAGGAGGCTTTCTTT. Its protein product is CASSYSGEEAFF.

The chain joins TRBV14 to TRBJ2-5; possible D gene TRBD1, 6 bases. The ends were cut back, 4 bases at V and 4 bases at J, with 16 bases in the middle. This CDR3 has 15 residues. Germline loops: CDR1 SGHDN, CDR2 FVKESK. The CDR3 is CASSRQRGWGETQYF. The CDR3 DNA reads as TGTGCCAGCAGCCGCCAGAGGGGGTGGGGAGAGACCCAGTACTTC.

CDR3 bases: TGCGCCAGCAGTGAGTGGGAGGTAGGCTTTGCAGATACGCAGTATTTT. This gives the protein CASSEWEVGFADTQYF. The rearrangement uses TRBV10-2 and TRBJ2-3; tentatively, D is TRBD2 (6 bases). Germline CDR1 reads WSHSY; CDR2 reads SAAADI. Trimming left V 1 base short and J 4 bases short, with 15 bases between. The CDR3 covers 16 residues.

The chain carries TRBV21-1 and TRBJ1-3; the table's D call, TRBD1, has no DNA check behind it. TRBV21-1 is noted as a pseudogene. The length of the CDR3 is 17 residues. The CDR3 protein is CASSLRSGTGGENTIYF. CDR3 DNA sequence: TGTGCCAGCAGCTTACGCTCCGGGACAGGGGGCGAAAACACCATATATTTT.

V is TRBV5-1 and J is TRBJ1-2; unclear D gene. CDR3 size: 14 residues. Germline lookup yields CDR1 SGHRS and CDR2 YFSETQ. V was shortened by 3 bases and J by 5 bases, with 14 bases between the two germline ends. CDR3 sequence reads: CASSSGDVSYGYTF. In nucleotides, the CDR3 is TGCGCCAGCAGCTCGGGAGATGTGTCGTATGGCTACACCTTC.

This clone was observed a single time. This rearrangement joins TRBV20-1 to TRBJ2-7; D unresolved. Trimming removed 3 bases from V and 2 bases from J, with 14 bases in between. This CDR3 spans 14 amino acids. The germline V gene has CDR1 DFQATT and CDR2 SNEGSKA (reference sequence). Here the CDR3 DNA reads TGCAGTGCTAGTTCACAGCGCCGGGCCTACGAGCAGTACTTC. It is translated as CSASSQRRAYEQYF.

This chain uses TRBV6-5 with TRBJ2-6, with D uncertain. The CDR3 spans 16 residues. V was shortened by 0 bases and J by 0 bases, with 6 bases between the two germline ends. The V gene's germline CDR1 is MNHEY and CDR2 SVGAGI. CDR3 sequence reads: CASSYSKSSGANVLTF. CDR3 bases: TGTGCCAGCAGTTACTCAAAGTCCTCTGGGGCCAACGTCCTGACTTTC.

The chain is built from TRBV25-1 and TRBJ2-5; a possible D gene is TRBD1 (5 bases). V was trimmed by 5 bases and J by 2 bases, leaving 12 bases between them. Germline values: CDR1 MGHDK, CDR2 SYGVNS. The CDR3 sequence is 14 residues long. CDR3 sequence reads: CASSISRGQETQYF. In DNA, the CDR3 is TGTGCCAGCAGTATCTCTAGGGGACAAGAGACCCAGTACTTC.